Shown below are 27 T cell receptor beta chains from a single sample sequenced in a study of shared clonotypes between healthy human individuals. Profiling relied on immunoSEQ multiplex PCR, and the TCRdb table lists in-frame clones only, not all of them. This sample has roughly 2.5 million clones, with more than 80% found just once. What was sequenced was naive CD4+ T cells sorted from blood. The subset denotes: CD45RA+ positively selected. The source of these receptors is a man between 18 and 29 years old in good health.

The V gene is TRBV28, the J gene TRBJ1-2; maybe TRBD1 (5 bases). The germline CDR1 and CDR2 sequences are MDHEN and SYDVKM. The CDR3 has 15 residues. V was cut by 8 bases and J by 4 bases, with 20 bases left in between. CDR3 sequence: CASAGTQGFSYGYTF. DNA of the CDR3: TGTGCCAGCGCCGGGACTCAAGGGTTTAGCTATGGCTACACCTTC.

This clone was counted a few times. The V and J genes are TRBV19 and TRBJ1-1, with no clear D. The germline V gene encodes CDR1 LNHDA and CDR2 SQIVND (reference sequence). V lost 7 bases and J 1 base, leaving 13 bases between the germline ends. The CDR3 has 14 amino acids. The CDR3 DNA reads TGTGCCAGTACCTCGACATGGACGAACACTGAAGCTTTCTTT. Translation gives CASTSTWTNTEAFF. Full variable domain (missing parts from reference TRBV19 and TRBJ1-1): DGGITQSPKYLFRKEGQNVTLSCEQNLNHDAMYWYRQDPGQGLRLIYYSQIVNDFQKGDIAEGYSVSREKKESFPLTVTSAQKNPTAFYLCASTSTWTNTEAFFGQGTRLTVV.

This clone appeared a single time. The chain's CDR3 is CASSVGTVEKLFF. DNA of the CDR3: TGTGCCAGCAGCGTTGGGACAGTTGAAAAACTGTTTTTT. The chain has TRBV5-6 and TRBJ1-4, with TRBD1 identical over 7 bases. Unmatched junction bases numbered 4, after V lost 4 bases and J lost 7 bases. The CDR3 is made up of 13 amino acids. CDR1 and CDR2 from the germline V gene are SGHDT and YYEEEE. Looking up the rest from reference TRBV5-6 and TRBJ1-4 gives the full variable domain: DAGVTQSPTHLIKTRGQQVTLRCSPKSGHDTVSWYQQALGQGPQFIFQYYEEEERQRGNFPDRFSGHQFPNYSSELNVNALLLGDSALYLCASSVGTVEKLFFGSGTQLSVL.

This chain uses TRBV6-6 with TRBJ1-6, with 8 bases lining up with TRBD1. This CDR3 comprises 15 residues. Germline-derived CDR1 and CDR2 are MNHNY and SVGAGI (reference sequence). V gave up 2 bases and J gave up 10 bases; unmatched junction bases: 7. The CDR3 reads CASSYHDRGGSPLHF. CDR3 nucleotide sequence: TGTGCCAGCAGTTACCACGACAGGGGTGGATCACCCCTCCACTTT.

This clone appeared once. The V call is TRBV11-2, the J call TRBJ2-1; D is perhaps TRBD1 or TRBD2 (7 bases each). The CDR3 totals 14 residues. V gave up 7 bases and J gave up 6 bases, with 16 bases separating them. CDR1 is SGHAT and CDR2 is FQNNGV in the germline V gene. Here the CDR3 DNA reads TGTGCCAGCACCCGAGGGGGCGGGGGCAATGAGCAGTTCTTC. Protein product: CASTRGGGGNEQFF.

There are a few counts of this clone. This chain uses TRBV6-1 with TRBJ1-3, with D uncertain. The CDR3 length is 13 residues. V was shortened by 3 bases and J by 0 bases, with 3 bases between the two germline ends. The germline CDR1 and CDR2 sequences are MNHNS and SASEGT. CDR3 sequence reads: CASSDFSGNTIYF. CDR3 DNA: TGTGCCAGCAGTGACTTCTCTGGAAACACCATATATTTT.

The gene calls are TRBV5-6 and TRBJ1-1; no reliable D call. The CDR3 consists of 13 residues. Looked up from germline, CDR1 is SGHDT and CDR2 is YYEEEE. The V end was cut by 7 bases, the J end by 2 bases, with 12 bases between. The CDR3 sequence is CASSGLLNTEAFF. CDR3 in DNA: TGTGCCAGCTCAGGACTGTTAAACACTGAAGCTTTCTTT.

The V call is TRBV5-1, the J call TRBJ1-2, with TRBD1 matching 8 bases. Germline loops: CDR1 SGHRS, CDR2 YFSETQ. The CDR3 has 16 residues. V lost 7 bases to trimming and J lost 4 bases; unmatched junction nucleotides: 15. DNA of the CDR3: TGCGCCAGCTCTCGGGACAGGAGGGGAGAGATCTATGGCTACACCTTC. Its protein product is CASSRDRRGEIYGYTF.

The chain recombines TRBV30 with TRBJ1-5; maybe TRBD1 (5 bases). V gave up 1 base and J gave up 0 bases, with 10 bases separating them. This CDR3 region has 15 residues. CDR1 is GTSNPN, CDR2 SVGIG, per germline (reference sequence). As DNA, the CDR3 is TGTGCCTGGAGTGGGGACTTATATAGCAATCAGCCCCAGCATTTT. It yields the protein CAWSGDLYSNQPQHF.

The chain recombines TRBV19 with TRBJ2-2; no clear D. Germline V gene sequence: CDR1 LNHDA, CDR2 SQIVND (reference sequence). This CDR3 region has 14 residues. V lost 7 bases and J 1 base, leaving 10 bases between the germline ends. This CDR3 reads CASISKGNTGELFF. CDR3 sequence (DNA): TGTGCCAGTATATCGAAGGGGAACACCGGGGAGCTGTTTTTT.

Worth noting for this clone: The same CDR3 also results from other DNA sequences found in this sample. The rearrangement joins TRBV28 to TRBJ2-7; TRBD1 is a possible D gene (5 bases). V lost 8 bases and J lost 2, with 10 bases in between. This CDR3 has 12 residues. Germline V gene sequence: CDR1 MDHEN, CDR2 SYDVKM. The CDR3 DNA reads TGTGCCAGCGGTCGGACAACCTACGAGCAGTACTTC. Its translation: CASGRTTYEQYF.

This clone was detected once. The rearrangement uses TRBV4-1 and TRBJ2-2, with 10 bases lining up with TRBD2. Germline V gene data show CDR1 as MGHRA and CDR2 as YSYEKL. The CDR3 is 16 residues long. Trimming removed 4 bases from V and 5 bases from J; junction bases left unmatched: 7. In nucleotides, the CDR3 is TGCGCCAGCAGCCTGTCCGGGACTAGCGCTACCGGGGAGCTGTTTTTT. This codes for CASSLSGTSATGELFF.

This sequence joins TRBV19 and TRBJ1-2; D possibly corresponds to TRBD1 (5 bases). Germline V gene data show CDR1 as LNHDA and CDR2 as SQIVND (reference sequence). The CDR3 covers 15 residues. V was pared by 10 bases and J by 1 base, with 19 bases between. The CDR3 protein is CATQSRGPNNYGYTF. CDR3 coding DNA: TGTGCCACTCAAAGCCGGGGACCTAATAACTATGGCTACACCTTC.

The chain recombines TRBV21-1 with TRBJ2-6. TRBV21-1 is a known pseudogene. The CDR3 spans 19 residues. This CDR3 is CASSKNHPGPRGGANVLTF. CDR3 in DNA: TGTGCCAGCAGCAAAAACCACCCCGGGCCCCGTGGGGGGGCCAACGTCCTGACTTTC.

This clone was seen more than once but under ten times. This chain connects TRBV4-1 to TRBJ2-7; D is unclear. Germline lookup yields CDR1 MGHRA and CDR2 YSYEKL. The V gene lost 2 bases and the J gene lost 6 bases, with 11 bases spanning the gap. The CDR3 has 13 residues. This CDR3 reads CASSQTRLSEQYF. For the CDR3, the DNA is TGCGCCAGCAGCCAAACCAGGCTAAGCGAGCAGTACTTC.

The V and J genes are TRBV28 and TRBJ1-4; a possible D gene is TRBD1 (6 bases). The CDR3 sequence is 12 residues long. Trimming pared 7 bases from V and 8 bases from J, leaving 11 bases between. CDR1 and CDR2 (germline): MDHEN, SYDVKM. DNA of the CDR3: TGTGCCAGCAACCTCCAGGGGGAAAAACTGTTTTTT. Its translation: CASNLQGEKLFF.

This clone has only a few counts. Other DNA sequences in the same sample also yield this CDR3. The rearrangement joins TRBV2 to TRBJ2-2; no firm D call. The CDR3 loop spans 13 amino acids. V was trimmed by 4 bases and J by 2 bases, leaving 5 bases between them. CDR1 and CDR2 (germline): SNHLY, FYNNEI. CDR3 sequence: CASSGQNTGELFF. In nucleotides, the CDR3 is TGTGCCAGCAGTGGTCAAAACACCGGGGAGCTGTTTTTT.

The chain recombines TRBV10-2 with TRBJ2-7; 7 bases align to TRBD1. J was trimmed by 5 bases and V by 7 bases; bases with no gene match: 8. Germline V lookup: CDR1 WSHSY, CDR2 SAAADI. The CDR3 contains 13 residues. CDR3 in DNA: TGCGCCAGCACCGAAAATAGGGGGCACGAGCAGTACTTC. Amino acid sequence: CASTENRGHEQYF.

The chain carries TRBV28 and TRBJ2-7; D remains ambiguous. Deletions cut 8 bases from V and 5 bases from J, with 10 bases between. There are 11 residues in the CDR3. The germline V gene encodes CDR1 MDHEN and CDR2 SYDVKM. CDR3 DNA: TGTGCCAGCGAAGAGCGTCACGAGCAGTACTTC. It yields the protein CASEERHEQYF.

Worth noting for this clone: The sample has other DNA sequences that encode this CDR3 too. The V call is TRBV25-1, the J call TRBJ2-6; D unresolved. CDR3 size: 13 residues. Trimming removed 4 bases at V and 2 bases at J, with 3 bases between. Germline V CDR1 and CDR2: MGHDK, SYGVNS. CDR3 in amino acids: CASSVTGANVLTF. In DNA form, the CDR3 reads TGTGCCAGCAGTGTTACTGGGGCCAACGTCCTGACTTTC.

This clone occurred once. The chain recombines TRBV28 with TRBJ1-5; D perhaps matches TRBD1 (5 bases). Germline V gene lookup returns CDR1 MDHEN and CDR2 SYDVKM. V was pared by 8 bases and J by 7 bases, with 15 bases between. There are 13 residues in the CDR3. CDR3 nucleotide sequence: TGTGCCAGCGAGAAGGGAAGGGGACAGCCCCAGCATTTT. This sequence encodes CASEKGRGQPQHF. Using reference TRBV28 and TRBJ1-5 for the parts outside the CDR3, the full variable domain is DVKVTQSSRYLVKRTGEKVFLECVQDMDHENMFWYRQDPGLGLRLIYFSYDVKMKEKGDIPEGYSVSREKKERFSLILESASTNQTSMYLCASEKGRGQPQHFGDGTRLSIL.

As regards this clone: Additional DNA sequences in this sample encode the identical CDR3. The chain couples TRBV6-1 to TRBJ2-2; D remains ambiguous. Trimming stripped 0 bases from V and 2 bases from J, with 7 bases between. This CDR3 region has 15 residues. CDR1 is MNHNS, CDR2 SASEGT, per germline. The CDR3 DNA sequence: TGTGCCAGCAGTGAAGCGCTCTCCAACACCGGGGAGCTGTTTTTT. It codes for CASSEALSNTGELFF.

The chain carries TRBV19 and TRBJ1-5, with D hard to call. V was clipped by 3 bases and J by 0 bases, with 15 bases between them. CDR3 size: 17 residues. In germline, CDR1 is LNHDA, CDR2 SQIVND (reference sequence). CDR3 sequence reads: CASSILGQSPSNQPQHF. The DNA of the CDR3 is TGTGCCAGTAGTATCCTTGGGCAGAGCCCTAGCAATCAGCCCCAGCATTTT.

CDR3 DNA: TGTGCCAGCAGCTGGGGGGGCGCGAGCTCTGGAAACACCATATATTTT. Protein sequence: CASSWGGASSGNTIYF. This chain joins TRBV5-4 and TRBJ1-3; possible D gene TRBD1, 6 bases. The ends were cut back, 3 bases at V and 0 bases at J, with 13 bases in the middle. CDR3 length: 16 amino acids. Germline assignment: CDR1 SGHNT and CDR2 YYREEE (reference sequence). The entire variable domain, with the rest obtained from reference TRBV5-4 and TRBJ1-3, is as follows: ETGVTQSPTHLIKTRGQQVTLRCSSQSGHNTVSWYQQALGQGPQFIFQYYREEENGRGNFPPRFSGLQFPNYSSELNVNALELDDSALYLCASSWGGASSGNTIYFGEGSWLTVV.

The rearrangement joins TRBV19 to TRBJ1-3, with unresolved D. The CDR3 spans 16 residues. Germline V gives CDR1 LNHDA, CDR2 SQIVND (reference sequence). Trimming stripped 0 bases from V and 0 bases from J, with 9 bases between. CDR3 residues: CASSIDQLSSGNTIYF. The CDR3 region has the DNA TGTGCCAGTAGTATAGATCAGCTCAGCTCTGGAAACACCATATATTTT.

V gene TRBV27 combines with J gene TRBJ1-5; TRBD1 is a possible D gene (5 bases). V lost 2 bases to trimming and J lost 1 base, with 12 bases between them. Germline V gene lookup returns CDR1 MNHEY and CDR2 SMNVEV (reference sequence). CDR3 length: 16 residues. The CDR3: CASSLRGDRSNQPQHF. CDR3 in DNA: TGTGCCAGCAGTTTACGGGGGGATAGGAGCAATCAGCCCCAGCATTTT.

The chain recombines TRBV28 with TRBJ1-5; 7 nucleotides agree with TRBD1. V shed 5 bases and J 5 bases; nucleotides not matched to a gene: 9. CDR3 size: 15 residues. The germline CDR1 and CDR2 sequences are MDHEN and SYDVKM. The CDR3 DNA is TGTGCCAGCAGTCGTATCGGGACAGACCATCAGCCCCAGCATTTT. It yields the protein CASSRIGTDHQPQHF.